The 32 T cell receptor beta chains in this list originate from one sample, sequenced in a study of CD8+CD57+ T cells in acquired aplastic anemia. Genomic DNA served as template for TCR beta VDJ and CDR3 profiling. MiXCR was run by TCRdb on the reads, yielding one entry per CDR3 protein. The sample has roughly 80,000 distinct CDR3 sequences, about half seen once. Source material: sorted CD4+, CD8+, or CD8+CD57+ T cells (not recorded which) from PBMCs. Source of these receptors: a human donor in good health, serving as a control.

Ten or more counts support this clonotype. In DNA form, the CDR3 reads TGTGCCAGCAGCTTAGGCCCGGGGGAGACCCAGTACTTC. Protein sequence: CASSLGPGETQYF. The rearrangement joins TRBV7-6 to TRBJ2-5; D may be TRBD2 (5 bases). The CDR3 is made up of 13 amino acids. Per the germline V gene, CDR1 is SGHVS and CDR2 is FNYEAQ. V lost 1 base and J 5 bases, leaving 8 bases between the germline ends.

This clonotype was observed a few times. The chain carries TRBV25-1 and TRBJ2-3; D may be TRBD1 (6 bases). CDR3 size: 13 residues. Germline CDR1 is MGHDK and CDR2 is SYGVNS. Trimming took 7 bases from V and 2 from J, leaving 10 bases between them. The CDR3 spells CASTWTATDTQYF. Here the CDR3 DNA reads TGTGCCAGCACTTGGACAGCCACAGATACGCAGTATTTT.

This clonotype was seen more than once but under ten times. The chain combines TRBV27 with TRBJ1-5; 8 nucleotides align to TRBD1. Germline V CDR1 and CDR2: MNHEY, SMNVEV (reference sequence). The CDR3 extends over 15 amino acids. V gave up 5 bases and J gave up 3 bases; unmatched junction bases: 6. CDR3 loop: CASSPYRGDNQPQHF. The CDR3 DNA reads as TGTGCCAGCAGTCCCTACAGGGGGGACAATCAGCCCCAGCATTTT.

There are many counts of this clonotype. The CDR3 nucleotides read TGTGCCAGCAGCTTAGAAGTGCAGCGTGAAGCTTTCTTT. This encodes CASSLEVQREAFF. This chain uses TRBV7-8 with TRBJ1-1, with no clear D. Per germline, CDR1 SGHVS and CDR2 FQNEAQ. Trimming left V 1 base short and J 7 bases short, with 10 bases between. This CDR3 has 13 residues.

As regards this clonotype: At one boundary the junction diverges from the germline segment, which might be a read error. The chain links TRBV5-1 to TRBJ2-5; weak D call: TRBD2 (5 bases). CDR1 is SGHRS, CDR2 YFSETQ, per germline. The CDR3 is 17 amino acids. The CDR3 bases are TGCGCCAGCAGCTCGCGAAATGTAAGCGGCATTAAAGAGGCCCAGTACTTC. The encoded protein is CASSSRNVSGIKEAQYF.

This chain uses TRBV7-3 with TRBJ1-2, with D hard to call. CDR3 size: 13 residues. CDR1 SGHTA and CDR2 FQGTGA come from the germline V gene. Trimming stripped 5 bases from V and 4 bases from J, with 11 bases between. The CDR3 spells CASSRTRGYGYTF. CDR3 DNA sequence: TGTGCCAGCAGCCGTACCCGGGGCTATGGCTACACCTTC.

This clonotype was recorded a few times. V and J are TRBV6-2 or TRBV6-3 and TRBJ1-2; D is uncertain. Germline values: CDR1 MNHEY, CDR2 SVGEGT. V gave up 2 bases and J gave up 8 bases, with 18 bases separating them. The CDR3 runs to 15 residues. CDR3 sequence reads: CASSYLGPAAGGYTF. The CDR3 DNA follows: TGTGCCAGCAGTTACCTGGGCCCCGCGGCGGGCGGCTACACCTTC.

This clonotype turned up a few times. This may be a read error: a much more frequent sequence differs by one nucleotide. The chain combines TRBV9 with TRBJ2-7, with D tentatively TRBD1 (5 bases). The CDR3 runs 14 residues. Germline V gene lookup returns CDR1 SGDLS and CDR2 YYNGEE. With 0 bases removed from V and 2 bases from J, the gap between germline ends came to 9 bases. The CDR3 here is CASSVGGRAYEQYF. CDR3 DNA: TGTGCCAGCAGCGTAGGGGGCAGGGCCTACGAGCAGTACTTC.

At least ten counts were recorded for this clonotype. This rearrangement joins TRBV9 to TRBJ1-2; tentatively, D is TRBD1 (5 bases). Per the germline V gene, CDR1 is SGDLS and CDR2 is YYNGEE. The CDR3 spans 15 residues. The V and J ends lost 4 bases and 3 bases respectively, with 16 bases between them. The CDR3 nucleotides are TGTGCCAGCAGCCCCCGGGACTCTGGACACTATGGCTACACCTTC. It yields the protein CASSPRDSGHYGYTF.

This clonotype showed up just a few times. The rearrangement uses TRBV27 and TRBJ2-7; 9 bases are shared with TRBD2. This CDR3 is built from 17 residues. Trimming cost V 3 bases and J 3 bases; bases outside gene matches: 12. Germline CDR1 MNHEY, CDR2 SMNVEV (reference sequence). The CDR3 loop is CASSFLSGAGGFYEQYF. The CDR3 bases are TGTGCCAGCAGTTTCCTTTCGGGTGCGGGAGGGTTCTACGAGCAGTACTTC.

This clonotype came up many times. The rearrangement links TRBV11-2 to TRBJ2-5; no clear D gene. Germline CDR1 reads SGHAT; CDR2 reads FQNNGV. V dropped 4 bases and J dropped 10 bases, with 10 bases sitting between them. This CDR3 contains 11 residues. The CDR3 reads CASSSAEDQYF. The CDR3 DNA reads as TGTGCCAGCAGCTCAGCAGAGGACCAGTACTTC.

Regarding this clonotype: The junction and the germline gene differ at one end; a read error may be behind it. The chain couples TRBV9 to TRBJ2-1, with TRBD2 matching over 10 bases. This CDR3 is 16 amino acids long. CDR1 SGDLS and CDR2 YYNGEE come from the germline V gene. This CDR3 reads CASSDPQRGGRNERFF. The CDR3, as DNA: TGTGCCAGCAGCGACCCTCAGCGGGGGGGCCGGAATGAGCGGTTCTTC.

Written as DNA, the CDR3 is TGTGCCATCAGGGACGAACGTGATCAGCCCCAGCATTTT. The encoded protein is CAIRDERDQPQHF. The chain uses TRBV10-3 and TRBJ1-5; no clear D. Trimming shortened V by 6 bases and J by 5 bases, and 11 bases separated the two germline ends. CDR3 length: 13 amino acids. Germline CDR1 ENHRY, CDR2 SYGVKD.

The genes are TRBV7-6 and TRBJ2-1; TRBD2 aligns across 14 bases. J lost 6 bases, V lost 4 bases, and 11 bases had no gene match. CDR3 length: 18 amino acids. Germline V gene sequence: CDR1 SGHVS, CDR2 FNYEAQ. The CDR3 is CASSSASTSGRAGNEQFF. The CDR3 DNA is TGTGCCAGCAGCTCAGCCTCGACTAGCGGGAGGGCCGGCAATGAGCAGTTCTTC.

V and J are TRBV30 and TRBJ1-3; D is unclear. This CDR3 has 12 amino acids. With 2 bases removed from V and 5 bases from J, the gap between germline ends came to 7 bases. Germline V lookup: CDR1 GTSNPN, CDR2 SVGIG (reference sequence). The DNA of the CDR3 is TGTGCCTGGAGTTCAGTGAGAAACACCATATATTTT. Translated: CAWSSVRNTIYF.

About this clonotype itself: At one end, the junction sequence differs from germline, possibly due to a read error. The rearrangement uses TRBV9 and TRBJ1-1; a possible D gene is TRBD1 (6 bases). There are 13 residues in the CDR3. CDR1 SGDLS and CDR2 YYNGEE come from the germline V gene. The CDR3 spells CGSSVGGNTEAFF. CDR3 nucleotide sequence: TGTGGCAGCAGCGTAGGGGGAAACACTGAAGCTTTCTTT.

The CDR3 here is CATSDSLGQPQHF. CDR3 DNA: TGTGCCACCAGTGATTCCCTTGGTCAGCCCCAGCATTTT. The chain carries TRBV24-1 and TRBJ1-5; unclear D gene. The V end lost 2 bases, the J end lost 6 bases, and 7 bases lay between the germline ends. CDR3 size: 13 residues. The germline gives CDR1 KGHDR, CDR2 SFDVKD.

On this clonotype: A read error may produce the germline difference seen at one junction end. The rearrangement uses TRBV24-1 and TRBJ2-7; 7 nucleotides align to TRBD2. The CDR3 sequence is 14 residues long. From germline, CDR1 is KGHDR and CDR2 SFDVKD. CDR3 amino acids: CASSSGGTYYEQYF. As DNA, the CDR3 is TGTGCCAGCAGTTCCGGGGGGACGTACTACGAGCAGTACTTC.

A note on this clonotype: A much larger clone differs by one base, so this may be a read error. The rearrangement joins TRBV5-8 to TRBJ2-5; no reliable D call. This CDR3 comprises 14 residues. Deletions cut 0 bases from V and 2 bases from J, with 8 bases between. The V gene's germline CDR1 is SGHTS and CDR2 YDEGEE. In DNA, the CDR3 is TGTGCCAGCAGCTTGGCTCTAGAACAAGAGACCCAGTACTTC. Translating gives CASSLALEQETQYF.

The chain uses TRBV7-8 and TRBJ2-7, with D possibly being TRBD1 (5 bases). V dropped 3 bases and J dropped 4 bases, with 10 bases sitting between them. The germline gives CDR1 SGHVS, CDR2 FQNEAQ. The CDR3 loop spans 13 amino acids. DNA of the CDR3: TGTGCCAGCAGCTTGGCCACAGGTTACGAGCAGTACTTC. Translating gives CASSLATGYEQYF.

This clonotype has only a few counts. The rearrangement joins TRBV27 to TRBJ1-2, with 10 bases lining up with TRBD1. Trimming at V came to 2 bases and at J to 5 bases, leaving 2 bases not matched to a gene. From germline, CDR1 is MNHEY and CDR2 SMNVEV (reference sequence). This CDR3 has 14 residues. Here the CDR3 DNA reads TGTGCCAGCAGTTTAAGGGGACAGGGGTATGGCTACACCTTC. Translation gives CASSLRGQGYGYTF.

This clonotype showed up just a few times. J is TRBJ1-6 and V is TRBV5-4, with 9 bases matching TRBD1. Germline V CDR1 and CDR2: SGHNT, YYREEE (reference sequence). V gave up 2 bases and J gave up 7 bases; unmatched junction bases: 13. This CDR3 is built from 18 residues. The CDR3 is CASSLILGTGLTNSPLHF. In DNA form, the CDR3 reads TGTGCCAGCAGCTTAATTCTAGGGACAGGGCTTACGAATTCACCCCTCCACTTT.

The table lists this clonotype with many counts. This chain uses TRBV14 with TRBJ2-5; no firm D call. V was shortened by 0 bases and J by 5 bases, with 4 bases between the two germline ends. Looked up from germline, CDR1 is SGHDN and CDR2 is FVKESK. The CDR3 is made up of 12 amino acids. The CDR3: CASSQEYETQYF. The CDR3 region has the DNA TGTGCCAGCAGCCAAGAATACGAGACCCAGTACTTC.

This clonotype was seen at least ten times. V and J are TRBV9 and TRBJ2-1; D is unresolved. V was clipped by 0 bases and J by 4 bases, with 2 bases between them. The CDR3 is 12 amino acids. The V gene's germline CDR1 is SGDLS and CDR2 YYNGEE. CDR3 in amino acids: CASSVAYNEQFF. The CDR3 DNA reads TGTGCCAGCAGCGTAGCTTACAATGAGCAGTTCTTC.

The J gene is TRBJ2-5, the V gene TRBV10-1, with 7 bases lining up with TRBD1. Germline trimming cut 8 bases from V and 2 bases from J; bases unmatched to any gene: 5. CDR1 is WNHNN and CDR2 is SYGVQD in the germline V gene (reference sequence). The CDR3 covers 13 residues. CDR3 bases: TGCGCCAGCCCAATGACAGGGCAAGAGACCCAGTACTTC. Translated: CASPMTGQETQYF.

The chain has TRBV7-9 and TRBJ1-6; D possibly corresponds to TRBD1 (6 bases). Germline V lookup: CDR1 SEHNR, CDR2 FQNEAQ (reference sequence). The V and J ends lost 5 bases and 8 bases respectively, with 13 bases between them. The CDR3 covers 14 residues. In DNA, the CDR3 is TGTGCCAGCAGCGGGGGATACAGGGATTCACCCCTCCACTTT. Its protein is CASSGGYRDSPLHF.

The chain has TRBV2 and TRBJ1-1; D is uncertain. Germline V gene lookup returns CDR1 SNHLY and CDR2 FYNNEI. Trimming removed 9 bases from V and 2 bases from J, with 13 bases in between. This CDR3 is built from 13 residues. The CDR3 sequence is CASHLTGNTEAFF. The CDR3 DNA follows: TGTGCCAGTCACCTGACGGGAAACACTGAAGCTTTCTTT.

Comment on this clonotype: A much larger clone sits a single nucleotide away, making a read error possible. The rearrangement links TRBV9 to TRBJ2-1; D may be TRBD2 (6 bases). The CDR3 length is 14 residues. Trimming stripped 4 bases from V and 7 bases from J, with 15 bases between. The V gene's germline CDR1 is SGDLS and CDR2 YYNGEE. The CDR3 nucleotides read TGTGCCAGCAGCTACATCTGGGGGGATAATGAGCAGTTCTTC. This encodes CASSYIWGDNEQFF.

In nucleotides, the CDR3 is TGTGCCACCAGCGTTGAGACAGATGGTTGGACTGAAGCTTTCTTT. Translated, it gives CATSVETDGWTEAFF. The rearrangement links TRBV15 to TRBJ1-1, with a possible D match to TRBD1 (5 bases). Germline V gives CDR1 LNHNV, CDR2 YYDKDF (reference sequence). V lost 5 bases and J 5 bases, leaving 18 bases between the germline ends. This CDR3 has 15 residues.

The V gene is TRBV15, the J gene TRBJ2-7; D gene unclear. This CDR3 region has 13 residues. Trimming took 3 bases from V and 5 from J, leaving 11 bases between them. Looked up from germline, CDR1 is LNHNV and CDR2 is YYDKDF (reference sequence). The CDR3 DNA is TGTGCCACCAGCAGTTTCGGGTTCCACGAGCAGTACTTC. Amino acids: CATSSFGFHEQYF.

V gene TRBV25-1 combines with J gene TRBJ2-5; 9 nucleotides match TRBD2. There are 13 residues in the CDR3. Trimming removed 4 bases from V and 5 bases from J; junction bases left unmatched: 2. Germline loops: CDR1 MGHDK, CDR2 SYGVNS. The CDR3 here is CASSALAGETQYF. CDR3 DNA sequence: TGTGCCAGCAGTGCCCTAGCGGGGGAGACCCAGTACTTC.

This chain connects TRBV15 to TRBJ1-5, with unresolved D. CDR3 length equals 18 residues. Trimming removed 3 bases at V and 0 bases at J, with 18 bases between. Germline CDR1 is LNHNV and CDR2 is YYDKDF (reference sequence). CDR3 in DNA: TGTGCCACCAGCAGCCAATATCGTGGGAGGAGTAGCAATCAGCCCCAGCATTTT. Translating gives CATSSQYRGRSSNQPQHF.